This T cell receptor beta chain was profiled in a study of fetal regulatory T cell absence and autoimmunity. This was a survey-level run. The table came from immunoSEQ multiplex PCR; TCRdb's copy has only in-frame clones and leaves some out. The data show about 95,000 clones, with 72% seen just once and just under 2% held by the top ten. CDR3 length equals 12 residues. CDR1 is LNHDA and CDR2 is SQIVND in the germline V gene (reference sequence). V lost 6 bases and J 8 bases, leaving 11 bases between the germline ends. This clone is a singleton in its sample. Input material: pancreas tissue. The source of this sequence is a male donor with IPEX syndrome. The V call is TRBV19, the J call TRBJ2-4; D is possibly TRBD2 (5 bases). The CDR3 spells CASSGASYIQYF. The CDR3 DNA follows: TGTGCCAGTAGCGGCGCTAGCTACATTCAGTACTTC.